The present entry profiles one TCR beta chain with its context. Its antigen is unidentified. The sample belongs to a study of shared clonotypes between healthy human individuals. General study results and limits: Among donors, clonotype sharing was expected to be affected by sequencing depth. Generation probability values for non-shared clonotypes were lower than those for clonotypes shared by all four donors.

The CDR3 length is 14 residues. V lost 5 bases, J lost 5 bases, and 13 bases lay in between. Per the germline V gene, CDR1 is SGHVS and CDR2 is FNYEAQ. Free of recent acute infections or vaccinations, the donors were healthy HIV-negative adults. Memory CD4+ cells were the fraction left after CD45RA+ naive selection. Clones were sequenced by immunoSEQ multiplex PCR, and TCRdb holds only the in-frame ones, with some missing. Of hundreds of thousands of clones listed, approximately 73% are singletons. V usage is TRBV7-6 and J usage is TRBJ1-5; D is uncertain. The sample taken for sequencing was memory CD4+ T cells sorted from blood. Regarding subset: CD45RA-negative fraction. This receptor was identified in a woman aged 30 to 39 in good health. CDR3 loop: CASSELAGDQPQHF. CDR3 DNA sequence: TGTGCCAGCAGCGAACTGGCCGGGGATCAGCCCCAGCATTTT.